This T cell receptor beta chain was found in a study of vaccination and CD4 T cells after COVID-19. Study summary: Cells were stimulated with overlapping spike peptides from SARS-CoV-2, HCoV-NL63, HCoV-OC43 and HCoV-229E.

By sample share, this clonotype is medium-sized. Its antigen is undetermined. Treatment in this sample: approximately 10-day PBMC culture with coronavirus spike peptide pools or control peptides (ViraFEST assay). Positive PCR dates ranged from March to December 2020; these dates predated US Alpha, Beta and Delta variants. Days 3 and 7 saw half the medium swapped for fresh IL-2 medium. The germline V gene has CDR1 MNHNS and CDR2 SASEGT. V gave up 7 bases and J gave up 5 bases; unmatched junction bases: 4. The CDR3 has 12 amino acids. Cultured CD4+ T-cell DNA underwent Oncomine TCR Beta short-read sequencing. The source of extracted genomic DNA was cultured CD4+ T cells. TCRdb re-derived calls from the PCR reads in MiXCR, one entry per CDR3 protein. The sample shows 15,000 to 20,000 distinct CDR3 sequences, 50% of them seen only once.

The sequence derives from a human donor who had recovered from COVID-19. Specimen: CD4+ T cells from blood, cultured in vitro. This chain connects TRBV6-1 to TRBJ1-1; 7 positions agree with TRBD1. The CDR3: CASKDRTTEAFF. CDR3 nucleotides: TGTGCCAGCAAGGACAGGACGACTGAAGCTTTCTTT.